This T cell receptor beta chain was recorded in a study of identical twins. From the 5' RACE reads, TCRdb called clonotypes with MiXCR, one entry per CDR3 protein. The table records 460,000 or so distinct CDR3 sequences, approximately 15% of them present only once. This CDR3 comprises 13 residues. V dropped 0 bases and J dropped 3 bases, with 5 bases sitting between them. The germline CDR1 and CDR2 sequences are DFQATT and SNEGSKA (reference sequence). Everyone who donated was a healthy Caucasian. Separately, the same data were catalogued under a study of yellow fever vaccine responses in identical twins.

This TCR came from a woman aged 18-29 years in good health. The sequenced material came from CD4+ T cells sorted from blood. The chain recombines TRBV20-1 with TRBJ2-2; D not certain. CDR3 protein: CSARDIDTGELFF. The CDR3 DNA reads TGCAGTGCTAGAGATATCGACACCGGGGAGCTGTTTTTT.